A selection of T cell receptor beta chains follows, all from one sample in a study of beta chain features in type 1 diabetes. Measured with immunoSEQ multiplex PCR; TCRdb has only the in-frame clones, and not every one. The sample holds approximately 250,000 clones, around 24% seen once. The sequenced material came from naive CD4+ T cells from blood. Receptor source: a woman aged 30 to 39 with type 1 diabetes. Both conserved end residues are part of each CDR3. Each record gives: V gene, J gene, D gene, clone size, CDR3 protein, CDR3 DNA. D genes are given only for firm matches. Rows may omit the clone size; those that give it use once, few, many or a size class.

>TRBV7-9|TRBJ2-7|TRBD1|.
CASSFLYRGRHEQYF
TGTGCCAGCAGCTTCCTTTACAGGGGGCGCCACGAGCAGTACTTC
>TRBV7-3|TRBJ2-1|.|.
CASSSRAGTYNEQFF
TGTGCCAGCAGCTCTCGAGCGGGCACCTACAATGAGCAGTTCTTC
>TRBV7-9|TRBJ2-4|.|.
CASSTSLGPGDIQYF
TGTGCCAGCAGCACCTCCTTGGGGCCGGGGGACATTCAGTACTTC
>TRBV30|TRBJ2-5|TRBD1|.
CAWSGWDREFQETQYF
TGTGCCTGGAGTGGGTGGGACAGAGAATTCCAAGAGACCCAGTACTTC
>TRBV7-9|TRBJ1-1|.|.
CASSPLAGPYTEAFF
TGTGCCAGCAGCCCCCTCGCGGGACCGTACACTGAAGCTTTCTTT
>TRBV29-1|TRBJ2-2|TRBD2|few
CSVETLAGEDTGELFF
TGCAGCGTTGAAACCCTGGCGGGAGAGGACACCGGGGAGCTGTTTTTT
>TRBV9|TRBJ2-7|.|.
CASSVVPGFTEQYF
TGTGCCAGCAGCGTAGTGCCAGGGTTCACTGAGCAGTACTTC
>TRBV11-2|TRBJ2-1|.|.
CASSLSGLGQFF
TGTGCCAGCAGCCTTTCAGGGCTCGGGCAGTTCTTC
>TRBV7-9|TRBJ2-1|TRBD2|.
CASSTGTSGSRVANEQFF
TGTGCCAGCAGCACCGGGACTAGCGGGAGTAGGGTGGCTAATGAGCAGTTCTTC
>TRBV11-1|TRBJ2-7|.|.
CASSKGYEDEQYF
TGTGCCAGCAGCAAGGGGTATGAAGACGAGCAGTACTTC
>TRBV11-2|TRBJ2-7|TRBD2|few
CASNIAGEYEQYF
TGTGCCAGCAACATAGCGGGAGAATACGAGCAGTACTTC
>TRBV30|TRBJ2-5|TRBD2|few
CAWGTSGETQYF
TGTGCCTGGGGGACTAGCGGGGAGACCCAGTACTTC
>TRBV4-1|TRBJ1-2|TRBD1|few
CASSHAVRDRGLGYGYTF
TGCGCCAGCAGCCATGCGGTCCGGGACAGGGGGCTAGGCTATGGCTACACCTTC
>TRBV29-1|TRBJ1-5|.|.
CSVGEGGGPDQPQHF
TGCAGCGTTGGAGAGGGGGGAGGGCCGGATCAGCCCCAGCATTTT
>TRBV30|TRBJ2-5|.|.
CAWSVGGGGETQYF
TGTGCCTGGAGTGTAGGAGGGGGCGGGGAGACCCAGTACTTC
>TRBV6-5|TRBJ2-7|TRBD2|.
CASSLAGVSYEQYF
TGTGCCAGCAGCCTAGCGGGAGTCTCCTACGAGCAGTACTTC
>TRBV7-9|TRBJ2-1|.|few
CASSQNPGTGPNEQFF
TGTGCCAGCAGCCAAAATCCCGGGACTGGACCAAATGAGCAGTTCTTC
>TRBV7-9|TRBJ1-2|.|few
CASSLLDRPNYGYTF
TGTGCCAGCAGCTTACTCGACAGGCCTAACTATGGCTACACCTTC